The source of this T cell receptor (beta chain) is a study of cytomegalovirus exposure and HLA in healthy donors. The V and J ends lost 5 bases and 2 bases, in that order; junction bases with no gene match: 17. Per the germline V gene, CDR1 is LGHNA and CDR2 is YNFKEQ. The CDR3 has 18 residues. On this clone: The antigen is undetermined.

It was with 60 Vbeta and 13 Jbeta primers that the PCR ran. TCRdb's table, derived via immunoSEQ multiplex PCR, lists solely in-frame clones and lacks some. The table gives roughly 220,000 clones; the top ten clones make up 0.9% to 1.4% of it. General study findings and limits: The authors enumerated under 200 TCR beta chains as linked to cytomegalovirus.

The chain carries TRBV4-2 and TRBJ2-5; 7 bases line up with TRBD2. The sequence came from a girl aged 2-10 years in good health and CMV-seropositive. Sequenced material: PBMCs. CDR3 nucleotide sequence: TGTGCCAGCAGCTTCGCACTGGGACTATCCCCCGGACAAGAGACCCAGTACTTC. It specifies CASSFALGLSPGQETQYF.